This T cell receptor (beta chain) was captured in a study of T cell changes during pregnancy in multiple sclerosis. TCRdb's copy holds only in-frame clones and misses some; the assay was immunoSEQ multiplex PCR. Here the sample spans 35,000 to 50,000 clones, approximately 91% being singletons. Trimming removed 2 bases from V and 2 bases from J; junction bases left unmatched: 1. The CDR3 has 15 amino acids. CDR1 and CDR2 (germline): MGHRA, YSYEKL. The rearrangement uses TRBV4-1 and TRBJ2-3, with TRBD2 matching over 10 bases. The sequenced material came from PBMCs (not recorded whether the cells were cultured). This receptor was taken from a female donor with multiple sclerosis, enrolled in a pregnancy study. This CDR3 is CASSQLAGVTDTQYF. The CDR3 DNA is TGCGCCAGCAGCCAACTAGCGGGAGTCACAGATACGCAGTATTTT.